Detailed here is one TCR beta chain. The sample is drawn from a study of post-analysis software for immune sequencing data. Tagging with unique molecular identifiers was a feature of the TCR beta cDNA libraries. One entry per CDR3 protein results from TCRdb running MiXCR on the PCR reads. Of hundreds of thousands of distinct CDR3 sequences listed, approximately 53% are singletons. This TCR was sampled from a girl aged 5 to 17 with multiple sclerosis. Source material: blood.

CDR3 coding DNA: TGTGCCAGCAGCCCCCGGGGACGGCCGAACACTGAAGCTTTCTTT. Its translation: CASSPRGRPNTEAFF. The gene calls are TRBV9 and TRBJ1-1; TRBD1 is a possible D gene (5 bases). Between the trimmed V and J ends, which lost 4 bases and 1 base, there was a span of 14 bases. CDR1 SGDLS and CDR2 YYNGEE come from the germline V gene. This CDR3 contains 15 residues.